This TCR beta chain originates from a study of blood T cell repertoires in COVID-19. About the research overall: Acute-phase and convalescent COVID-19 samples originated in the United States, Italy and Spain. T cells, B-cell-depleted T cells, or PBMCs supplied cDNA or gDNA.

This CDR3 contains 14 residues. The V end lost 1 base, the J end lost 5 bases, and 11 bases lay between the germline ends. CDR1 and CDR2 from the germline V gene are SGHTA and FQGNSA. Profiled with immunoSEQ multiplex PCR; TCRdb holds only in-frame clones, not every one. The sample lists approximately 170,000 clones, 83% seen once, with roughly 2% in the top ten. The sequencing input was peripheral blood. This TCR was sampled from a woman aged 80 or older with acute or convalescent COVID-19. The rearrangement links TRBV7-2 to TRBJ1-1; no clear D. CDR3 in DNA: TGTGCCAGCAGCTTAGTTCCCCTATGGACTGAAGCTTTCTTT. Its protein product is CASSLVPLWTEAFF.